Included here is one TCR beta chain sequence, with context. The source of the sample is a study of control samples from healthy donors and cancer patients. Looked up from germline, CDR1 is MDHEN and CDR2 is SYDVKM. J gave up 6 bases and V 6 bases, and 9 bases lay outside the gene matches. This CDR3 has 14 residues. The protocol was immunoSEQ multiplex PCR, while the TCRdb copy is restricted to in-frame clones and leaves out a portion. The table records some 96,000 clones, 90% to 95% of them present only once. The material sequenced was blood. V and J are TRBV28 and TRBJ2-7, with 9 bases aligning to TRBD1. This TCR was sampled from a young man in good health. DNA for the CDR3: TGTGCCAGCAGACGTGGGGGACAGGGTGGCGAGCAGTACTTC. Amino acid sequence: CASRRGGQGGEQYF.